The subject of this entry is one T cell receptor (beta chain). The specificity of this receptor is unknown. It has no much larger one-base neighbor in the sample; base qualities were not kept. The germline V gene supplies CDR1 SGDLS and CDR2 YYNGEE. V is trimmed back by 0 bases and J by 10 bases, and the junction contains 15 bases that no gene match accounts for. The CDR3 starts with the cysteine, ends with the phenylalanine, and has 17 residues. The read is trimmed to its CDR3 DNA, 51 bases read in frame from base 1. The data stem from a study of OX40 agonist ivuxolimab in advanced cancers. A note on the overall study: Ivuxolimab was an agonistic, fully human IgG2 monoclonal antibody directed against OX40 (CD134), a costimulatory receptor. Intravenous ivuxolimab was administered to patients every 2 weeks at six dose levels: 0.01, 0.1, 0.3, 1.5, 3 and 10 mg/kg. Of the approximately 54 patients in dose escalation, around 20 had hepatocellular carcinoma, about 15 had melanoma, 9 had renal cell carcinoma and 9 had head and neck cancer. In the dose-escalation cohort, 70% to 90% of patients were male, and the mean age was approximately 60 years with a range of roughly 23 to 90. The monotherapy dose-escalation portion (N of about 50 patients) of the phase I ivuxolimab trial is reported in the paper. The point of sequencing TCRbeta in the periphery was to test whether ivuxolimab changed TCR sequence diversity and drove clonal T-cell expansion. Partial responses occurred in three dose-escalation patients, of whom one had hepatocellular carcinoma and two had cutaneous melanoma. Prior anti-PD-1, anti-PD-L1 or anti-CTLA-4 therapy was permitted, and 40% of dose-escalation patients had received checkpoint inhibitors. Points the paper makes about the study in general: Clonal expansion of both CD4+ and CD8+ blood T cells was observed from baseline to week 6 at doses 0.1 to 3.0 mg/kg. The antigen specificity of the peripheral T cells that underwent clonal expansion was not determined. Partial responders in the 0.1-3.0 mg/kg groups had among the lowest normalized peripheral clonal expansion, especially among CD8+ T cells. On average, CD8+ T cells showed more expanded clones than CD4+ T cells after ivuxolimab. Low levels of normalized T-cell clonal expansion were also seen in some nonresponding patients.

Genomic DNA was extracted from sorted cells for sequencing of the TCRbeta CDR3 region. The immunoSEQ Assay was used to sequence the TCRbeta CDR3 regions. TCRdb carries this immuneACCESS record with in-frame sequences only. Its versions omit some clonotypes, under half of them owing to an unresolved V gene in the studies checked, with the rest unexplained. The sample data list tens of thousands of clones, and roughly 86% of these were observed just once. Clones ranked in the top ten supply about 54% of the sample. Patients with autoimmune disease history or receiving systemic immunosuppression were excluded from the trial. Peripheral blood for TCR sequencing was collected from all dose cohorts at baseline, on cycle 4 day 1, and on cycle 7 day 1. Samples were obtained from an open-label, multicenter, first-in-human phase I dose-escalation trial of ivuxolimab. Adults with locally advanced or metastatic melanoma, renal cell carcinoma, hepatocellular carcinoma or head and neck squamous cell carcinoma were enrolled in the trial. Before TCR sequencing, CD4+ T cells and CD8+ T cells were sorted from peripheral blood as separate populations.

The rearranged segments are TRBV9 and TRBJ2-1; 8 bases in between match TRBD2. The receptor was derived from an adult with an advanced solid tumor such as melanoma, head and neck, liver or kidney cancer. The sample here was CD4+ or CD8+ T cells sorted from blood, taken in a trial of the OX40 agonist ivuxolimab. In nucleotide form, the sequence is TGTGCCAGCAGCGTAGCTGTGATGGGGGGCCGGGGGGGAGAGCAGTTCTTC. Its protein is CASSVAVMGGRGGEQFF.